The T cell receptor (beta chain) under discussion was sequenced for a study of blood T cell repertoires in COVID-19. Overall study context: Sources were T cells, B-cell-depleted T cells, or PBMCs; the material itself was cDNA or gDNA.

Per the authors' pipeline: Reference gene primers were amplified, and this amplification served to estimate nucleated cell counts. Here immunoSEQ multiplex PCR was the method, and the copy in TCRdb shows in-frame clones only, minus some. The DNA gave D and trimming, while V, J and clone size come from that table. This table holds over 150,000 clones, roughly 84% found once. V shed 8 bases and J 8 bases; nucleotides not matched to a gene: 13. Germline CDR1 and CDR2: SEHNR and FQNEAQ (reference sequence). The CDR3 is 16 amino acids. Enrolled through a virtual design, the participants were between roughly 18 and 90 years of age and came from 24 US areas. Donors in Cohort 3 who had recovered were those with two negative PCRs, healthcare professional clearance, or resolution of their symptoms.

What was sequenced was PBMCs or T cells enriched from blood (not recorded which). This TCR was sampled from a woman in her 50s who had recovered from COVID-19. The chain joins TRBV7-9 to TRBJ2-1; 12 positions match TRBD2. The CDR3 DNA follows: TGTGCCAGCTCTCCTCCCGGACTAGCGGGATATGATGAGCAGTTCTTC. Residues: CASSPPGLAGYDEQFF. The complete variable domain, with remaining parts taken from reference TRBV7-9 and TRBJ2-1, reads DTGVSQNPRHKITKRGQNVTFRCDPISEHNRLYWYRQTLGQGPEFLTYFQNEAQLEKSRLLSDRFSAERPKGSFSTLEIQRTEQGDSAMYLCASSPPGLAGYDEQFFGPGTRLTVL.